This TCR beta chain was recorded in a study of T cell responses to AZD1222 COVID-19 vaccine. Points from the study as a whole: All repertoire sampling was performed exclusively after the peak T cell response.

This CDR3 has 13 amino acids. Per germline, CDR1 KGHSH and CDR2 LQKENI. V was trimmed by 1 base and J by 9 bases, leaving 12 bases between them. Produced via immunoSEQ multiplex PCR; TCRdb's table is partial and in-frame only. The data show some 150,000 clones, approximately 92% seen once. The count of this clone is one. Antigen: not known. The origin of this receptor is an adult in good health. Sequences were derived from peripheral blood, sampled on day 0 of AZD1222 vaccination. The gene calls are TRBV18 and TRBJ1-1; D is ambiguous. The CDR3 sequence: CASSPQGGNQAFF. In DNA, the CDR3 is TGTGCCAGCTCACCACAAGGAGGAAACCAAGCTTTCTTT.